This is a list of T cell receptor beta chains from one sample in a study of T cells in Graves' hyperthyroidism and ophthalmopathy. TCRdb called the multiplex PCR reads again in MiXCR, with one record for every CDR3 protein. The data show a few hundred thousand distinct CDR3 sequences, roughly 13% seen once. The material sequenced was blood. The source of these receptors is a woman in her thirties or forties with Graves' ophthalmopathy. Both conserved end residues are part of each CDR3. The D gene is left open where the match is weak. Not every row has a clone size; where given, it reads once, few, many or a size class.

>many|TRBD2|TRBJ2-7|TRBV18
CATSSGGRFYEQYF
TGTGCCACGTCCAGCGGGGGAAGGTTCTACGAGCAGTACTTC
>many|TRBD1|TRBJ2-7|TRBV5-1
CASSFGTGRTYEQYF
TGCGCCAGCAGCTTCGGGACAGGGAGAACCTACGAGCAGTACTTC
>many|-|TRBJ1-3|TRBV7-9
CASSPGELSGNTIYF
TGTGCCAGCAGCCCAGGGGAACTCTCTGGAAACACCATATATTTT
>many|-|TRBJ1-1|TRBV29-1
CSVEDHGQPEAFF
TGCAGCGTTGAAGATCACGGACAGCCCGAAGCTTTCTTT
>many|TRBD1|TRBJ2-3|TRBV12-3/TRBV12-4
CASSRTGIDTQYF
TGTGCCAGCAGCCGGACAGGGATAGATACGCAGTATTTT
>-|TRBD2|TRBJ2-5|TRBV2
CASSSGTSGIEYF
TGTGCCAGCAGTTCCGGGACTAGCGGGATTGAGTACTTC
>many|-|TRBJ1-2|TRBV20-1
CSGVVGTGYTF
TGCAGTGGGGTGGTAGGGACTGGCTACACCTTC
>few|-|TRBJ1-5|TRBV3-1
CASSPMRGSQPQHF
TGTGCCAGCAGCCCAATGAGGGGGAGTCAGCCCCAGCATTTT
>many|TRBD2|TRBJ2-7|TRBV6-5
CASSYSASGGYEQYF
TGTGCCAGCAGTTACTCCGCTAGCGGGGGTTACGAGCAGTACTTC
>-|TRBD2|TRBJ2-7|TRBV3-1
CASSQDSSGSPFYEQYF
TGTGCCAGCAGCCAAGATAGCAGCGGGAGTCCTTTCTACGAGCAGTACTTC
>few|TRBD2|TRBJ2-3|TRBV20-1
CSARDQGTSGRDTQYF
TGCAGTGCTAGAGATCAAGGGACTAGCGGGAGAGATACGCAGTATTTT
>-|TRBD1|TRBJ1-6|TRBV20-1
CSARATGQGAYNSPLHF
TGCAGTGCTAGAGCGACAGGACAGGGGGCATATAATTCACCCCTCCACTTT
>-|-|TRBJ2-7|TRBV7-9
CASSQFGGGQNEQYF
TGTGCCAGCAGCCAGTTTGGGGGGGGGCAAAACGAGCAGTACTTC
>many|TRBD1|TRBJ2-3|TRBV5-1
CASRRGQGSTDTQYF
TGCGCCAGCAGGAGAGGACAGGGAAGTACAGATACGCAGTATTTT
>-|-|TRBJ2-7|TRBV6-1
CASSKKAGLRLHEQYF
TGTGCCAGCAGTAAAAAGGCGGGACTTCGCCTCCACGAGCAGTACTTC
>many|TRBD2|TRBJ2-1|TRBV19
CASNREGRDEQFF
TGTGCCAGTAACCGGGAGGGACGGGATGAGCAGTTCTTC
>-|TRBD1|TRBJ1-2|TRBV11-2
CASSLGTGAYGYTF
TGTGCCAGCAGCTTAGGGACAGGTGCCTATGGCTACACCTTC
>many|TRBD1|TRBJ2-7|TRBV2
CASRPRDREYEQYF
TGTGCCAGCAGGCCCCGGGACAGGGAATACGAGCAGTACTTC
>many|-|TRBJ2-5|TRBV29-1
CSVEVRGDLRETQYF
TGCAGCGTTGAAGTACGCGGGGACCTCCGGGAGACCCAGTACTTC
>-|-|TRBJ1-3|TRBV7-8
CASSYYQDGNTIYF
TGTGCCAGCAGCTACTATCAGGATGGAAACACCATATATTTT
>many|TRBD2|TRBJ2-7|TRBV7-2
CASSPGGGYEQYF
TGTGCCAGCAGCCCCGGCGGGGGATACGAGCAGTACTTC
>many|-|TRBJ2-1|TRBV27
CATRDKLGPEQFF
TGTGCCACCCGGGATAAACTTGGACCTGAGCAGTTCTTC
>many|-|TRBJ1-4|TRBV20-1
CSARKTANEKLFF
TGCAGTGCTAGAAAGACAGCTAATGAAAAACTGTTTTTT
>-|-|TRBJ1-3|TRBV7-9
CASRFGGSSGNTIYF
TGTGCCAGCCGCTTTGGGGGTAGCTCTGGAAACACCATATATTTT
>many|TRBD2|TRBJ2-7|TRBV27
CASSLAGILSYEQYF
TGTGCCAGCAGCTTAGCGGGTATTTTGTCCTACGAGCAGTACTTC
>-|-|TRBJ1-1|TRBV2
CASSRGQSRDTEAFF
TGTGCCAGCAGTCGGGGTCAATCTAGAGACACTGAAGCTTTCTTT
>many|-|TRBJ2-7|TRBV20-1
CSAREGSYEQYF
TGCAGTGCTAGAGAGGGAAGTTACGAGCAGTACTTC
>few|-|TRBJ1-6|TRBV6-1
CASSEEVGGAGDNSPLHF
TGTGCCAGCAGTGAAGAGGTGGGGGGGGCGGGGGATAATTCACCCCTCCACTTT